This T cell receptor (beta chain) was identified in a study of blood T cell repertoires in COVID-19. Seattle researchers signed up patients amid active infection and tracked them longitudinally. In the original analysis: The authors estimated nucleated cell counts from reference gene primer amplification. Data came from immunoSEQ multiplex PCR; TCRdb stores just in-frame clones and leaves some out. The V and J calls and clone size were taken over from that table, and D and trimming were inferred from the DNA. The data contain 250,000 or so clones, around 90% of them singletons. This clone was counted once. The CDR3 length is 15 residues. CDR1 and CDR2 (germline): SGHDT, YYEEEE. V lost 9 bases and J lost 3; bases outside the gene matches: 11.

The source material was peripheral blood. The V call is TRBV5-6, the J call TRBJ2-7, with 11 bases identical to TRBD1. The clonotype comes from a woman aged 60-70 years with COVID-19, enrolled during active disease. The CDR3 spells CATKSWTGGHYEQYF. The CDR3 DNA reads as TGTGCCACCAAAAGTTGGACAGGGGGCCACTACGAGCAGTACTTC.